The clone carrying this TCR beta chain turned up a few times. Here immunoSEQ multiplex PCR was the method, and the copy in TCRdb shows in-frame clones only, minus some. The sample has approximately 250,000 clones; over 50% are singletons. This specimen belongs to a study of shared clonotypes between healthy human individuals. Sequencing was performed on memory CD4+ T cells sorted from blood. Described subset: CD45RA-negative fraction. The clonotype was recovered from a man aged 25-45 years in good health.

The CDR3, as DNA: TGTGCCAGCACCGTAGGGACTAGCGGCTACGAGCAGTACTTC. As protein: CASTVGTSGYEQYF. J is TRBJ2-7 and V is TRBV6-1, with TRBD2 matching over 11 bases. The CDR3 loop spans 14 amino acids. J gave up 3 bases and V 7 bases, and 5 bases lay outside the gene matches. Germline V gives CDR1 MNHNS, CDR2 SASEGT.